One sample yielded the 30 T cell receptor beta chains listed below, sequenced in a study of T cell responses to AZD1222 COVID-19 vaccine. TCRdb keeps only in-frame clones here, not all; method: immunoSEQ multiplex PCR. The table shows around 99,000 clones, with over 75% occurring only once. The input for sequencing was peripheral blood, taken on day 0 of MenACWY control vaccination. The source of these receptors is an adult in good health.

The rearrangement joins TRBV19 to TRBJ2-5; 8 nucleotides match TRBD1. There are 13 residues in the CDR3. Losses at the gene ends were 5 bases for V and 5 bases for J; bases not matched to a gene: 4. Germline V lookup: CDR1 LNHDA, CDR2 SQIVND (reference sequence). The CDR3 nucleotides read TGTGCCAGTAGTCCCGCAGGGGGCGAGACCCAGTACTTC. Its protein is CASSPAGGETQYF. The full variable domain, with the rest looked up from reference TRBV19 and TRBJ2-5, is DGGITQSPKYLFRKEGQNVTLSCEQNLNHDAMYWYRQDPGQGLRLIYYSQIVNDFQKGDIAEGYSVSREKKESFPLTVTSAQKNPTAFYLCASSPAGGETQYFGPGTRLLVL.

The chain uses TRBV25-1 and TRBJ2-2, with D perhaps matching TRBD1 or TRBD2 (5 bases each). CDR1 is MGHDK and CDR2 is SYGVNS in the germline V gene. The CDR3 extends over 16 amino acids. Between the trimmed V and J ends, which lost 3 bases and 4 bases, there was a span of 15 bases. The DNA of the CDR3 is TGTGCCAGCAGTGACCCCTGGGGCCGGGGCACCGGGGAGCTGTTTTTT. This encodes CASSDPWGRGTGELFF.

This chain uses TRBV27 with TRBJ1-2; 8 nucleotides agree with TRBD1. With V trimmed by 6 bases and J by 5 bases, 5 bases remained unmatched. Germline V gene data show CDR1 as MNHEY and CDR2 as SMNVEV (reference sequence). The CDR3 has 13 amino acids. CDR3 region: CASRGTGVYGYTF. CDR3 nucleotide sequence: TGTGCCAGCAGGGGGACAGGCGTTTATGGCTACACCTTC.

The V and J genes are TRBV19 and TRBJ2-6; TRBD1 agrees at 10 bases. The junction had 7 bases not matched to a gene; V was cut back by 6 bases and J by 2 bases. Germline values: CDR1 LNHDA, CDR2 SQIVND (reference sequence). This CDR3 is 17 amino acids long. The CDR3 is CASRPGQGSTGANVLTF. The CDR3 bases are TGTGCCAGTAGACCGGGACAGGGGTCAACTGGGGCCAACGTCCTGACTTTC.

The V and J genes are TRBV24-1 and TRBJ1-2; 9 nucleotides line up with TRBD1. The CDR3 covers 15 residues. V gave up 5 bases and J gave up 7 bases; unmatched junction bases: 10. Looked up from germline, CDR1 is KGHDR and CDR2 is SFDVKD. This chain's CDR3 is CATSGTTGGAVGYTF. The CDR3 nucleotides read TGTGCCACCAGTGGTACTACAGGGGGCGCGGTTGGCTACACCTTC.

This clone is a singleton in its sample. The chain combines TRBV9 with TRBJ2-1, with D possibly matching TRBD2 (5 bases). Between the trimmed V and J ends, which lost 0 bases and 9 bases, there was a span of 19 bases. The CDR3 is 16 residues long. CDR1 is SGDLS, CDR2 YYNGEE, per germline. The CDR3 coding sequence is TGTGCCAGCAGCGTAGATCCACTAGTAAAACGGGGTGAGCAGTTCTTC. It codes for CASSVDPLVKRGEQFF.

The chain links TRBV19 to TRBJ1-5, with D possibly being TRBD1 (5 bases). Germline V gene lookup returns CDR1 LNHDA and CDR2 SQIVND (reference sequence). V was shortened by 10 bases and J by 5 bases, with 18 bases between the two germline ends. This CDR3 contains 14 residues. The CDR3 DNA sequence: TGTGCCACAGGAGTAGGCAGGGATTATCAGCCCCAGCATTTT. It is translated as CATGVGRDYQPQHF.

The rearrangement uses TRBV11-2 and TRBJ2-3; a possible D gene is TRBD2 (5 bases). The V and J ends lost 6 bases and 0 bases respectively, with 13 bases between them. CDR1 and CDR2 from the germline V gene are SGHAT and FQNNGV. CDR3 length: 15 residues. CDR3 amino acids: CASRSRGTSTDTQYF. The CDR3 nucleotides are TGTGCCAGCAGGTCCCGGGGAACTAGCACAGATACGCAGTATTTT. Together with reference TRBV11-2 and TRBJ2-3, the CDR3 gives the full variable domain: EAGVAQSPRYKIIEKRQSVAFWCNPISGHATLYWYQQILGQGPKLLIQFQNNGVVDDSQLPKDRFSAERLKGVDSTLKIQPAKLEDSAVYLCASRSRGTSTDTQYFGPGTRLTVL.

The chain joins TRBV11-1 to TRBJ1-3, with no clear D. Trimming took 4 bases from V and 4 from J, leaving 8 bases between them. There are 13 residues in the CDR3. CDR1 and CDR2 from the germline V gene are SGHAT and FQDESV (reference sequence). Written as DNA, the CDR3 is TGTGCCAGCAGCTCCCAAGGCGGAAACACCATATATTTT. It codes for CASSSQGGNTIYF.

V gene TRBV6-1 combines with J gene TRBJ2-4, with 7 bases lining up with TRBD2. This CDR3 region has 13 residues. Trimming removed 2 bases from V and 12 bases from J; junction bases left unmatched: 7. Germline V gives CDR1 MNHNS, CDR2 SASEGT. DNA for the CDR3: TGTGCCAGCAGTGAACTAGCGGCAACGCCTCAGTACTTC. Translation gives CASSELAATPQYF.

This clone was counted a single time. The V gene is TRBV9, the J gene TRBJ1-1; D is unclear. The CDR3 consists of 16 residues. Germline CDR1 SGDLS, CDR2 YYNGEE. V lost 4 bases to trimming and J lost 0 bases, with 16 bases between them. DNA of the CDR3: TGTGCCAGCAGCCCCCGTGGCAGTTTTATGAACACTGAAGCTTTCTTT. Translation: CASSPRGSFMNTEAFF.

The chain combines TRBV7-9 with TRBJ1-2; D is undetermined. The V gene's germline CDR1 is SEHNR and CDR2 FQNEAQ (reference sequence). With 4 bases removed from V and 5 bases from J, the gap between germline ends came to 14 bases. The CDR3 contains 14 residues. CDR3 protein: CASSSPEGRYGYTF. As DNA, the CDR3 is TGTGCCAGCAGCTCCCCCGAAGGGAGGTATGGCTACACCTTC.

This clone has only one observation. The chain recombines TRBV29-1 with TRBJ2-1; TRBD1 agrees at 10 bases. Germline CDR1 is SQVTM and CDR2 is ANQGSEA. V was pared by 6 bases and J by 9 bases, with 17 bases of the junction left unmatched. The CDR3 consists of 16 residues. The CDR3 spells CSVEPRTGGPAGEQFF. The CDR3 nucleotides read TGCAGCGTCGAACCCAGGACAGGGGGACCGGCGGGTGAGCAGTTCTTC.

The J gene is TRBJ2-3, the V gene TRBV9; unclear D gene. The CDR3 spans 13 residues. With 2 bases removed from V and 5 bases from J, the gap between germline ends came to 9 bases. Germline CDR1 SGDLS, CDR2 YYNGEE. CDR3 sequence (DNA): TGTGCCAGCAGCGTCCTGATAGGAGATACGCAGTATTTT. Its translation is CASSVLIGDTQYF.

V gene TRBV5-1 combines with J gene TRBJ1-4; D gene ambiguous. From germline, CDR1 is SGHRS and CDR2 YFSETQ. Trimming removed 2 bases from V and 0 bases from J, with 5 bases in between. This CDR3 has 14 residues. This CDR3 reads CASSLEATNEKLFF. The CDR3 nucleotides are TGCGCCAGCAGCTTAGAAGCAACTAATGAAAAACTGTTTTTT.

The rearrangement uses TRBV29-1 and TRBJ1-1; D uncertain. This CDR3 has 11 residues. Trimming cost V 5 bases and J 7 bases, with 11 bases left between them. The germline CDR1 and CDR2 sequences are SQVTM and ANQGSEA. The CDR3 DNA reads TGCAGCGTTTTGAATTGGGGTGAAGCTTTCTTT. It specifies CSVLNWGEAFF.

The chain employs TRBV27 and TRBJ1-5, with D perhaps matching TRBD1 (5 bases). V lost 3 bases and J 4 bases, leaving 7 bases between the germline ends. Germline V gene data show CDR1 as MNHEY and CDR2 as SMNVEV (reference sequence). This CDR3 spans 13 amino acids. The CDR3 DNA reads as TGTGCCAGCAGTTTTCAGGGAAATCAGCCCCAGCATTTT. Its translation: CASSFQGNQPQHF.

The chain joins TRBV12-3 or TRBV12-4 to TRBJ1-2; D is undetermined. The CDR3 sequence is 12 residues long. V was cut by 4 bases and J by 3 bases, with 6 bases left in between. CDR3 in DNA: TGTGCCAGCAGTTCCGGACACTATGGCTACACCTTC. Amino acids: CASSSGHYGYTF.

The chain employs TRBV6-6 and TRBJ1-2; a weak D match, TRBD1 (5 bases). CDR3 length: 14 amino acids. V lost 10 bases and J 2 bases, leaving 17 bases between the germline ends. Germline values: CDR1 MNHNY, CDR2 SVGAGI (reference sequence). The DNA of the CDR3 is TGTGCCACCATCTGGGGGGGGAACAACTATGGCTACACCTTC. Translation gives CATIWGGNNYGYTF.

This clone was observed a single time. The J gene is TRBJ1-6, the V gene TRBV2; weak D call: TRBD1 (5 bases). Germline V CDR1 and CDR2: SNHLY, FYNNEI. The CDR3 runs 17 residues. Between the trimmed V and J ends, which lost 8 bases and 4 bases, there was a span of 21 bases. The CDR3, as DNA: TGTGCCAGCGGACCGGGACTAGTAAACGCTTATAATTCACCCCTCCACTTT. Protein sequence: CASGPGLVNAYNSPLHF. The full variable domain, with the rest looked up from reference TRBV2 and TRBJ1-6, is EPEVTQTPSHQVTQMGQEVILRCVPISNHLYFYWYRQILGQKVEFLVSFYNNEISEKSEIFDDQFSVERPDGSNFTLKIRSTKLEDSAMYFCASGPGLVNAYNSPLHFGNGTRLTVT.

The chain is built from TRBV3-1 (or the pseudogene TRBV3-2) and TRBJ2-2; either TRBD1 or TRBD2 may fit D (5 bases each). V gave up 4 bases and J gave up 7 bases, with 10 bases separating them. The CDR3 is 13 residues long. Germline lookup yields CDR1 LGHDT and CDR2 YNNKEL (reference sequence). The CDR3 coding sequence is TGTGCCAGCAGCCGACTGGGGGTCGGGGAGCTGTTTTTT. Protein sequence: CASSRLGVGELFF.

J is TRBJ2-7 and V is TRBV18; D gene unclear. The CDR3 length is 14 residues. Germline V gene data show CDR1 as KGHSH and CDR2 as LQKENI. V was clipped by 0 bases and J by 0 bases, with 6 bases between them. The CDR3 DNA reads TGTGCCAGCTCACCACCGACGGCCTCCTACGAGCAGTACTTC. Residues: CASSPPTASYEQYF. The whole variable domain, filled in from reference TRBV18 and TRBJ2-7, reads NAGVMQNPRHLVRRRGQEARLRCSPMKGHSHVYWYRQLPEEGLKFMVYLQKENIIDESGMPKERFSAEFPKEGPSILRIQQVVRGDSAAYFCASSPPTASYEQYFGPGTRLTVT.

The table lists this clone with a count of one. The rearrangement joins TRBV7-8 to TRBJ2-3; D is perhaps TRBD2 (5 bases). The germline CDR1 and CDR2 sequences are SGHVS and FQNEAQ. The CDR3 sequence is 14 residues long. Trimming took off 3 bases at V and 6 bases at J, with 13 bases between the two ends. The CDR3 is CASSLSVTGDTQYF. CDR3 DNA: TGTGCCAGCAGCTTGTCCGTCACGGGGGATACGCAGTATTTT.

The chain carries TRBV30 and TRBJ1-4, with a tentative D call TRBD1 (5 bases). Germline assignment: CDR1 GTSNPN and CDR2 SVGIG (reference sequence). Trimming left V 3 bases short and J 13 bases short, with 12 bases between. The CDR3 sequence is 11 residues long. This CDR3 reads CAWSAQGRLFF. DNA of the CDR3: TGTGCCTGGAGCGCTCAGGGAAGACTGTTTTTT.

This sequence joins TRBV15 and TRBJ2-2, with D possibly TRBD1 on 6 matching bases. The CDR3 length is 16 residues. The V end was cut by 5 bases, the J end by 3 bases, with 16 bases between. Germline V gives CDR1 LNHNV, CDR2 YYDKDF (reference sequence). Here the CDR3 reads CATSSQGRADTGELFF. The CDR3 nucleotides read TGTGCCACCAGCTCACAGGGTCGGGCGGACACCGGGGAGCTGTTTTTT.

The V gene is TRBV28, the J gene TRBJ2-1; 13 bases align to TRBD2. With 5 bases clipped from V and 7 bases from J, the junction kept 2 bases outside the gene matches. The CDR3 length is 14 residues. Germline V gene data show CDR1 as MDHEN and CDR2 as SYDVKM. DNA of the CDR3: TGTGCCAGCAGTGTGACTAGCGGGGGGAATGAGCAGTTCTTC. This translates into CASSVTSGGNEQFF.

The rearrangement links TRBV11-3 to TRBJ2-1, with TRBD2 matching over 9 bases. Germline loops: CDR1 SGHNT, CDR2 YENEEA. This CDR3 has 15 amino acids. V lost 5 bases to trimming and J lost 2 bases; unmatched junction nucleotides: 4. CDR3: CASSPGLATYNEQFF. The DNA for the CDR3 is TGTGCCAGCAGCCCCGGACTAGCGACCTACAATGAGCAGTTCTTC.

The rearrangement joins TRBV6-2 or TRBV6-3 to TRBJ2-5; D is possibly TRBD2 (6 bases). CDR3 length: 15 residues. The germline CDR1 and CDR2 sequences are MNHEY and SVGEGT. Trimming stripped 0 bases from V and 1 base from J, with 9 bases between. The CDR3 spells CASSYSTGAQETQYF. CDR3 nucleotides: TGTGCCAGCAGTTACTCGACGGGAGCCCAAGAGACCCAGTACTTC.

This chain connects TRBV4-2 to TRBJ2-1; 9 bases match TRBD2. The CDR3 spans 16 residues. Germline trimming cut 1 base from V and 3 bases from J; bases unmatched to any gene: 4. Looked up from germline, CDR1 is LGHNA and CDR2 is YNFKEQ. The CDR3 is CASSQVAGALYNEQFF. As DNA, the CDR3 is TGTGCCAGCAGCCAAGTAGCGGGAGCACTCTACAATGAGCAGTTCTTC.

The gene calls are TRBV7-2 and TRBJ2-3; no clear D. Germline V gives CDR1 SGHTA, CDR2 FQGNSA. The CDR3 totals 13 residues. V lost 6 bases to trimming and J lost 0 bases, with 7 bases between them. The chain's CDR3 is CASRSTSTDTQYF. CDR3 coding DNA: TGTGCCAGCAGATCAACCAGCACAGATACGCAGTATTTT.